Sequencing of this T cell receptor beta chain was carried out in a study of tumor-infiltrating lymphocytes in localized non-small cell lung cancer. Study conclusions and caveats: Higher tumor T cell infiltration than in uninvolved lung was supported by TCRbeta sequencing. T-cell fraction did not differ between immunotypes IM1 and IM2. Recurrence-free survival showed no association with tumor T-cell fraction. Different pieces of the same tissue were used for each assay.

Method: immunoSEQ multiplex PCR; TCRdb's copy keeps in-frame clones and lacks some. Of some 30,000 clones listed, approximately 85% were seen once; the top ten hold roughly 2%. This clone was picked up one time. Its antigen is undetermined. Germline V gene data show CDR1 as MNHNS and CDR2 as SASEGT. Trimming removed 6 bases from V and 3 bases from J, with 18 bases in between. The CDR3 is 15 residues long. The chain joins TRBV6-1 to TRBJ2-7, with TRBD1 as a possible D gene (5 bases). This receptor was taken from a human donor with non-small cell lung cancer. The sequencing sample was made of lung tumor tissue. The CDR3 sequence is CASRSGTQGSYEQYF. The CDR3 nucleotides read TGTGCCAGCAGGTCGGGCACCCAGGGAAGCTACGAGCAGTACTTC.